Shown below are 23 T cell receptor beta chains from a single sample sequenced in a study of regulatory T cells in long-lasting Graves disease (dated by TCRdb to the early 2020s). Library construction relied on multiplex PCR. Sequenced using an Illumina HiSeq 4000. TCR beta libraries were built with iRepertoire HTBI primers and Arm-PCR amplification of CDR3 regions. Starting from the raw public reads, TCRdb applied fastp trimming at Q25, assembled clones with MiXCR and retained in-frame beta chains. Rows are combined by CDR3 protein, so each entry shows the most common genes and DNA. The table for this sample lists more than 450,000 distinct CDR3 sequences; 12% of them were counted only once. Roughly 8.9% of the sample rests with the top ten. The time point label corresponds to: newly diagnosed GD, antithyroid drugs for less than 3 months. RNA was extracted from PBMCs in TRIzol for both TCR sequencing and RNA sequencing.

These data are also associated with another study on T cells in Graves' hyperthyroidism and ophthalmopathy.

Sequenced material: peripheral blood mononuclear cells (PBMCs), taken at new diagnosis, from a patient treated with antithyroid drugs. Every receptor here comes from a woman aged 25 to 45 with Graves disease. Donor details come from another sample of the same person, matched by shared clones.

This clonotype was counted many times. J is TRBJ1-5 and V is TRBV19; 7 nucleotides align to TRBD1. V trimming: 4 bases; J trimming: 3 bases; junction bases outside the gene matches: 9. Per germline, CDR1 LNHDA and CDR2 SQIVND (reference sequence). This CDR3 spans 16 amino acids. The CDR3 loop is CASSTRGRGFNQPQHF. The CDR3 DNA reads TGTGCCAGTAGTACCAGGGGGAGGGGGTTCAATCAGCCCCAGCATTTT.

This clonotype was counted at least ten times. V usage is TRBV28 and J usage is TRBJ2-1, with TRBD1 as a possible D gene (5 bases). Trimming took off 3 bases at V and 9 bases at J, with 9 bases between the two ends. The CDR3 contains 12 residues. CDR1 and CDR2 (germline): MDHEN, SYDVKM. DNA of the CDR3: TGTGCCAGCAGTTTTGGGGCATCTGAGCAGTTCTTC. Translating it yields CASSFGASEQFF.

Only a few counts were recorded for this clonotype. V and J are TRBV24-1 and TRBJ2-3, with no clear D. Trimming took 1 base from V and 2 from J, leaving 6 bases between them. CDR3 length equals 14 residues. From germline, CDR1 is KGHDR and CDR2 SFDVKD. The CDR3 loop is CATSDFPDTDTQYF. The CDR3 DNA reads TGTGCCACCAGTGATTTCCCCGACACAGATACGCAGTATTTT.

The chain couples TRBV30 to TRBJ1-2, with D tentatively TRBD1 (5 bases). CDR1 GTSNPN and CDR2 SVGIG come from the germline V gene (reference sequence). V shed 3 bases and J shed 8 bases, with 19 bases lying between them. CDR3 length equals 14 residues. DNA of the CDR3: TGTGCCTGGAGGCCGAGGGCAGGGCGTTTAGGCTACACCTTC. It is translated as CAWRPRAGRLGYTF. The full variable domain, in which reference TRBV30 and TRBJ1-2 provide the parts outside the CDR3, is SQTIHQWPATLVQPVGSPLSLECTVEGTSNPNLYWYRQAAGRGLQLLFYSVGIGQISSEVPQNLSASRPQDRQFILSSKKLLLSDSGFYLCAWRPRAGRLGYTFGSGTRLTVV.

This clonotype was found many times. The V gene is TRBV6-5, the J gene TRBJ2-7, with 9 bases lining up with TRBD2. Germline V gene sequence: CDR1 MNHEY, CDR2 SVGAGI. CDR3 length equals 15 residues. V was clipped by 0 bases and J by 1 base; unmatched bases: 1. CDR3 amino acids: CASSYSTSGSYEQYF. The DNA of the CDR3 is TGTGCCAGCAGTTACTCGACTAGCGGTTCCTACGAGCAGTACTTC.

The sample holds many counts of this clonotype. The V gene is TRBV11-2, the J gene TRBJ2-3; D remains unclear. This CDR3 is 11 amino acids long. Trimming pared 3 bases from V and 8 bases from J, leaving 6 bases between. Germline values: CDR1 SGHAT, CDR2 FQNNGV. CDR3 nucleotide sequence: TGTGCCAGCAGCTTCTCGACTACGCAGTATTTT. Protein sequence: CASSFSTTQYF.

There are many counts of this clonotype. The chain couples TRBV4-1 to TRBJ1-5; TRBD1 agrees at 7 bases. CDR3 length: 15 amino acids. V trimming: 4 bases; J trimming: 3 bases; junction bases outside the gene matches: 6. Germline V CDR1 and CDR2: MGHRA, YSYEKL. CDR3 sequence: CASSRRDSHNQPQHF. The CDR3 DNA reads as TGCGCCAGCAGCCGGCGGGACAGCCACAATCAGCCCCAGCATTTT.

A word on this clonotype: A much larger clone lies one base from this, so it may be a read error. The chain links TRBV30 to TRBJ1-6; weak D call: TRBD1 (5 bases). Germline assignment: CDR1 GTSNPN and CDR2 SVGIG (reference sequence). This CDR3 comprises 13 residues. Trimming left V 3 bases short and J 11 bases short, with 14 bases between. The DNA of the CDR3 is TGTGCCTGGAGGTCAGGGAGGAACCCACCCCTCCACTTT. Its translation: CAWRSGRNPPLHF.

Only a few counts were recorded for this clonotype. The rearrangement joins TRBV15 to TRBJ1-1; the match to TRBD1 covers 7 bases. Germline V gene data show CDR1 as LNHNV and CDR2 as YYDKDF (reference sequence). The junction had 2 bases not matched to a gene; V was cut back by 4 bases and J by 0 bases. The CDR3 covers 14 residues. CDR3 residues: CATSTGQVNTEAFF. DNA for the CDR3: TGTGCCACCAGCACCGGACAGGTGAACACTGAAGCTTTCTTT.

The CDR3 protein is CASSPPGLAGWGNTQYF. For the CDR3, the DNA is TGTGCCAGCTCACCACCGGGACTAGCGGGATGGGGCAATACGCAGTATTTT. V and J are TRBV18 and TRBJ2-3; 13 bases agree with TRBD2. Germline CDR1 KGHSH, CDR2 LQKENI. This CDR3 comprises 17 residues. V lost 0 bases to trimming and J lost 7 bases; unmatched junction nucleotides: 7.

This clonotype was picked up a small number of times. The DNA for the CDR3 is TGTGCCAGCAGTCAAGGAGTGCCCCAGCATTTT. Residues: CASSQGVPQHF. The chain recombines TRBV6-1 with TRBJ1-5, with D unresolved. Trimming left V 5 bases short and J 9 bases short, with 8 bases between. Per germline, CDR1 MNHNS and CDR2 SASEGT. This CDR3 is 11 amino acids long.

The table lists this clonotype with many counts. The V gene is TRBV2, the J gene TRBJ1-6, with TRBD1 identical over 9 bases. With 7 bases clipped from V and 9 bases from J, the junction kept 7 bases outside the gene matches. This CDR3 is 14 amino acids long. Germline loops: CDR1 SNHLY, CDR2 FYNNEI. The CDR3 DNA sequence: TGTGCCAGCAACTACAGGGGGCTCGGTTCACCCCTCCACTTT. It yields the protein CASNYRGLGSPLHF.

This clonotype appeared a few times. The rearrangement uses TRBV9 and TRBJ2-6; D gene ambiguous. The CDR3 is 14 amino acids. Trimming stripped 2 bases from V and 1 base from J, with 4 bases between. Germline CDR1 and CDR2: SGDLS and YYNGEE. CDR3 region: CASSVLSGANVLTF. The CDR3 DNA reads as TGTGCCAGCAGCGTCCTATCTGGGGCCAACGTCCTGACTTTC. Supplemented by reference TRBV9 and TRBJ2-6, the full variable domain reads DSGVTQTPKHLITATGQRVTLRCSPRSGDLSVYWYQQSLDQGLQFLIQYYNGEERAKGNILERFSAQQFPDLHSELNLSSLELGDSALYFCASSVLSGANVLTFGAGSRLTVL.

V and J are TRBV18 and TRBJ1-5; no reliable D call. The germline V gene encodes CDR1 KGHSH and CDR2 LQKENI. The CDR3 consists of 15 residues. V shed 8 bases and J shed 1 base, with 15 bases lying between them. CDR3 sequence (DNA): TGTGCCAGCGCCTTGGGAGGGAACAGCAATCAGCCCCAGCATTTT. Its translation: CASALGGNSNQPQHF. Based on the CDR3 plus reference TRBV18 and TRBJ1-5, the full variable domain is NAGVMQNPRHLVRRRGQEARLRCSPMKGHSHVYWYRQLPEEGLKFMVYLQKENIIDESGMPKERFSAEFPKEGPSILRIQQVVRGDSAAYFCASALGGNSNQPQHFGDGTRLSIL.

The chain employs TRBV3-1 and TRBJ2-5; D not resolved. Germline CDR1 LGHDT, CDR2 YNNKEL (reference sequence). V lost 6 bases and J lost 1, with 9 bases in between. The CDR3 runs to 13 residues. The CDR3 bases are TGTGCCAGCAGACCAGGTGCCCAAGAGACCCAGTACTTC. Its protein product is CASRPGAQETQYF.

The table lists this clonotype with many counts. J is TRBJ1-5 and V is TRBV10-3; TRBD1 might be the D (5 bases). Deletions cut 2 bases from V and 1 base from J, with 12 bases between. Germline V CDR1 and CDR2: ENHRY, SYGVKD. The CDR3 runs to 16 residues. In DNA form, the CDR3 reads TGTGCCATCAGTGAGCAGGGTCGGTGGAGCAATCAGCCCCAGCATTTT. As protein: CAISEQGRWSNQPQHF.

This clonotype was seen at least ten times. The chain links TRBV20-1 to TRBJ2-1, with 8 bases fitting TRBD2. V was clipped by 0 bases and J by 4 bases; unmatched bases: 5. The CDR3 length is 15 residues. Germline V gives CDR1 DFQATT, CDR2 SNEGSKA (reference sequence). This CDR3 reads CSARDSGGRYNEQFF. CDR3 bases: TGCAGTGCTAGAGATTCGGGAGGGCGATACAATGAGCAGTTCTTC.

This chain connects TRBV28 to TRBJ1-5, with TRBD1 matching 7 bases. Germline assignment: CDR1 MDHEN and CDR2 SYDVKM. V lost 5 bases to trimming and J lost 6 bases; unmatched junction nucleotides: 10. The length of the CDR3 is 15 residues. CDR3 region: CASSPADRVRQPQHF. The CDR3 nucleotides are TGTGCCAGCAGTCCCGCCGACAGGGTACGTCAGCCCCAGCATTTT.

The table lists this clonotype with many counts. This chain links TRBV7-8 with TRBJ1-2; D is unclear. Trimming took 4 bases from V and 4 from J, leaving 19 bases between them. CDR3 length equals 16 residues. CDR1 is SGHVS and CDR2 is FQNEAQ in the germline V gene. CDR3: CASSSGGPDVSYGYTF. Written as DNA, the CDR3 is TGTGCCAGCAGCTCGGGAGGTCCAGACGTCAGCTATGGCTACACCTTC.

This clonotype has a count of ten or more. The V and J genes are TRBV12-3 or TRBV12-4 and TRBJ1-4; D is undetermined. V was cut by 0 bases and J by 8 bases, with 4 bases left in between. The CDR3 contains 12 residues. CDR3 region: CASSLASEKLFF. DNA of the CDR3: TGTGCCAGCAGTTTAGCCAGCGAAAAACTGTTTTTT.

This clonotype was counted ten times or more. The chain links TRBV30 to TRBJ2-7; D not certain. V lost 1 base to trimming and J lost 3 bases, with 4 bases between them. CDR1 and CDR2 from the germline V gene are GTSNPN and SVGIG (reference sequence). The length of the CDR3 is 11 residues. In nucleotides, the CDR3 is TGTGCCTGGAGTGGAAACTACGAGCAGTACTTC. Translated, it gives CAWSGNYEQYF.

The chain links TRBV28 to TRBJ2-7; D possibly matches TRBD1 or TRBD2 (5 bases each). With 4 bases removed from V and 5 bases from J, the gap between germline ends came to 15 bases. Looked up from germline, CDR1 is MDHEN and CDR2 is SYDVKM. The CDR3 extends over 14 amino acids. CDR3 sequence (DNA): TGTGCCAGCAGTTCCCGGGGCCTCCGGGACGAGCAGTACTTC. It translates to CASSSRGLRDEQYF.

This clonotype was counted ten times or more. The V gene is TRBV5-6, the J gene TRBJ1-5; TRBD1 is a possible D gene (6 bases). The germline V gene encodes CDR1 SGHDT and CDR2 YYEEEE. This CDR3 comprises 15 residues. The V end lost 2 bases, the J end lost 1 base, and 10 bases lay between the germline ends. The CDR3 DNA is TGTGCCAGCAGCTTCTTTCAGGGGAGCAATCAGCCCCAGCATTTT. As protein: CASSFFQGSNQPQHF.